The clone carrying this TCR beta chain was detected many times. Its antigen remains unidentified. An end of the junction differs from the germline gene, which may be a read error. This record belongs to a study of T-cell reconstitution after alpha-beta-depleted transplantation in children. Findings and limits, study-wide: Surviving recipient T cells and thymic progenitors underlay high day-60 TCRbeta diversity in some patients. About two months after transplant, alpha-beta T cells reportedly came from several hundred expanded graft clones. T-cell counts and diversity at one year post-transplant came mainly from newly produced T cells.

Unique molecular identifiers were incorporated during preparation of the TCRbeta library. One entry per CDR3 protein results from TCRdb running MiXCR on the PCR reads. The sample lists about 300,000 distinct CDR3 sequences; approximately 7.3% were seen once. CDR3 length: 13 residues. Germline values: CDR1 SGHRS, CDR2 YFSETQ. Source: peripheral blood, taken 360 days after TCRalphabeta/CD19-depleted stem cell transplant. This TCR came from a female patient aged 2-10 years who had a stem cell transplant for Fanconi anemia, so the T cells may come from the graft donor. The chain joins TRBV5-1 to TRBJ2-5; D is unresolved. The CDR3 is CASSLGLQETQYF. In nucleotides, the CDR3 is TGTGCCAGCAGCTTAGGGTTACAAGAGACCCAGTACTTC.